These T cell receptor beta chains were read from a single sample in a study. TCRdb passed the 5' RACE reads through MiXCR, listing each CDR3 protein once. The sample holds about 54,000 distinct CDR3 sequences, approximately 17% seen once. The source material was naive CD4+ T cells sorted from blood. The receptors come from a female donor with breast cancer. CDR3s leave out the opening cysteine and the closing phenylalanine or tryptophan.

CDR3 protein: ASSSGLAVTQY
J gene: TRBJ2-5
V gene: TRBV5-1

CDR3 protein: ASSLAGSLGEKLF
J gene: TRBJ1-4
V gene: TRBV12-3/TRBV12-4

CDR3 protein: ASSPTSGRSNEQF
J gene: TRBJ2-1
V gene: TRBV7-2

CDR3 protein: ASSVKADEKLF
J gene: TRBJ1-4
V gene: TRBV6-1

CDR3 protein: ASSFLLGQGAHGYT
J gene: TRBJ1-2
V gene: TRBV5-1

CDR3 protein: ASSGRTGERFETEAF
J gene: TRBJ1-1
V gene: TRBV7-9

CDR3 protein: ASSSARGSSSYEQY
J gene: TRBJ2-7
V gene: TRBV12-3/TRBV12-4

CDR3 protein: ASTVDGGSGNTIY
J gene: TRBJ1-3
V gene: TRBV9

CDR3 protein: ASSLGGQGVETQY
J gene: TRBJ2-5
V gene: TRBV7-2

CDR3 protein: ASTRAGGPYEQY
J gene: TRBJ2-7
V gene: TRBV12-3/TRBV12-4

CDR3 protein: ASSLEGDGNTIY
J gene: TRBJ1-3
V gene: TRBV11-2

CDR3 protein: SATGQGTSGRGNNEQF
J gene: TRBJ2-1
V gene: TRBV20-1

CDR3 protein: ASSQDLTGTMNTEAF
J gene: TRBJ1-1
V gene: TRBV4-3

CDR3 protein: ASSAVSSYNEQF
J gene: TRBJ2-1
V gene: TRBV4-1

CDR3 protein: ASSLGAGGAITDTQY
J gene: TRBJ2-3
V gene: TRBV5-1

CDR3 protein: ASSEYVARSNTEAF
J gene: TRBJ1-1
V gene: TRBV6-1

CDR3 protein: SARDGAYSNQPQH
J gene: TRBJ1-5
V gene: TRBV20-1

CDR3 protein: ASRRGPQGGANVLT
J gene: TRBJ2-6
V gene: TRBV12-3/TRBV12-4

CDR3 protein: ASSDWDRGRSYGYT
J gene: TRBJ1-2
V gene: TRBV28

CDR3 protein: SANKVGVEAF
J gene: TRBJ1-1
V gene: TRBV20-1

CDR3 protein: ASSQYITNEKLF
J gene: TRBJ1-4
V gene: TRBV4-3

CDR3 protein: ASSPKHLAPDQPQH
J gene: TRBJ1-5
V gene: TRBV7-8

CDR3 protein: ASSARDRVRYGYT
J gene: TRBJ1-2
V gene: TRBV7-8

CDR3 protein: SAREGGMNTEAF
J gene: TRBJ1-1
V gene: TRBV20-1

CDR3 protein: ASRGMGAPEAF
J gene: TRBJ1-1
V gene: TRBV5-1

CDR3 protein: SVLGGGQETQY
J gene: TRBJ2-5
V gene: TRBV29-1

CDR3 protein: ASNQYASQEKLF
J gene: TRBJ1-4
V gene: TRBV2

CDR3 protein: ATSRDLGGNEQF
J gene: TRBJ2-1
V gene: TRBV15

CDR3 protein: ASRQGLVGETYNEQF
J gene: TRBJ2-1
V gene: TRBV11-2